The next 25 T cell receptor beta chains were all read from a single sample in a study of shared clonotypes between healthy human individuals. The protocol was immunoSEQ multiplex PCR, while the TCRdb copy is restricted to in-frame clones and leaves out a portion. The table records over a million clones, roughly 96% of them present only once. Source material: naive CD4+ T cells sorted from blood. Specified subset: CD45RA+ positively selected. The receptors stem from a man under 40 in good health.

The rearrangement uses TRBV5-6 and TRBJ2-3, with D possibly being TRBD1 (5 bases). V gave up 3 bases and J gave up 1 base, with 18 bases separating them. This CDR3 is built from 17 residues. Germline values: CDR1 SGHDT, CDR2 YYEEEE. The CDR3 nucleotides read TGTGCCAGCAGCTCTCCAACAGGTCTCCTTGGCACAGATACGCAGTATTTT. Translated, it gives CASSSPTGLLGTDTQYF.

This chain connects TRBV28 to TRBJ2-5; 7 bases map to TRBD1. V shed 4 bases and J 5 bases; nucleotides not matched to a gene: 10. Germline V gene sequence: CDR1 MDHEN, CDR2 SYDVKM. This CDR3 has 15 amino acids. The CDR3 DNA follows: TGTGCCAGCAGTTACCCCCGACAGGGTGGGGAGACCCAGTACTTC. Amino acid sequence: CASSYPRQGGETQYF.

The V and J genes are TRBV11-2 and TRBJ1-5, with D unresolved. There are 14 residues in the CDR3. The V and J ends lost 2 bases and 5 bases respectively, with 10 bases between them. The germline V gene has CDR1 SGHAT and CDR2 FQNNGV. The CDR3 here is CASSLSNGDQPQHF. The CDR3 DNA is TGTGCCAGCAGCTTAAGTAATGGGGATCAGCCCCAGCATTTT.

With respect to this clone: In the same sample, other DNA sequences code for this CDR3. This chain uses TRBV15 with TRBJ2-5; no definite D call. This CDR3 has 13 residues. With 1 base removed from V and 1 base from J, the gap between germline ends came to 4 bases. CDR1 and CDR2 (germline): LNHNV, YYDKDF (reference sequence). The CDR3 sequence: CATSRGTQETQYF. The CDR3 nucleotides read TGTGCCACCAGCAGAGGCACCCAAGAGACCCAGTACTTC. The complete variable domain, with remaining parts taken from reference TRBV15 and TRBJ2-5, reads DAMVIQNPRYQVTQFGKPVTLSCSQTLNHNVMYWYQQKSSQAPKLLFHYYDKDFNNEADTPDNFQSRRPNTSFCFLDIRSPGLGDTAMYLCATSRGTQETQYFGPGTRLLVL.

The chain uses TRBV29-1 and TRBJ2-2, with D tentatively TRBD2 (6 bases). Trimming cost V 7 bases and J 5 bases, with 14 bases left between them. CDR3 length: 13 amino acids. Germline V CDR1 and CDR2: SQVTM, ANQGSEA. The CDR3 sequence is CSAWVGGTGELFF. The DNA for the CDR3 is TGCAGCGCTTGGGTGGGGGGTACCGGGGAGCTGTTTTTT.

This clone is a singleton in its sample. The chain recombines TRBV11-2 with TRBJ1-1; no clear D. The V gene's germline CDR1 is SGHAT and CDR2 FQNNGV. V dropped 4 bases and J dropped 3 bases, with 6 bases sitting between them. CDR3 size: 12 residues. CDR3 DNA: TGTGCCAGCAGCTCCCGGGACACTGAAGCTTTCTTT. Protein: CASSSRDTEAFF.

This clone has just a few counts. V gene TRBV4-2 combines with J gene TRBJ1-2; the D gene is possibly TRBD1 (6 bases). Trimming shortened V by 5 bases and J by 4 bases, and 17 bases separated the two germline ends. Germline V gene data show CDR1 as LGHNA and CDR2 as YNFKEQ. The CDR3 is 15 amino acids. This CDR3 is CASSGAARGGYGYTF. CDR3 coding DNA: TGTGCCAGCAGCGGGGCTGCCAGGGGAGGCTATGGCTACACCTTC.

The V and J genes are TRBV9 and TRBJ2-2; 7 bases are shared with TRBD1. Germline CDR1 is SGDLS and CDR2 is YYNGEE. The CDR3 is made up of 16 amino acids. V lost 0 bases, J lost 3 bases, and 5 bases stayed unmatched. The CDR3 DNA sequence: TGTGCCAGCAGCGTAGACGGGGACAGCTACACCGGGGAGCTGTTTTTT. This gives the protein CASSVDGDSYTGELFF.

The chain combines TRBV29-1 with TRBJ2-7; 7 bases agree with TRBD2. V lost 5 bases to trimming and J lost 2 bases; unmatched junction nucleotides: 6. CDR3 length equals 13 residues. The germline V gene encodes CDR1 SQVTM and CDR2 ANQGSEA. The CDR3 is CSVSREIAYEQYF. In DNA form, the CDR3 reads TGCAGCGTTTCGCGGGAGATCGCCTACGAGCAGTACTTC.

The chain combines TRBV25-1 with TRBJ2-7, with TRBD1 as a possible D gene (6 bases). The V gene lost 5 bases and the J gene lost 4 bases, with 27 bases spanning the gap. Germline V lookup: CDR1 MGHDK, CDR2 SYGVNS. This CDR3 contains 18 residues. The CDR3 protein is CASSPRRVQSGQLYEQYF. In DNA, the CDR3 is TGTGCCAGCAGTCCCCGCCGGGTCCAAAGTGGACAGCTATACGAGCAGTACTTC.

The genes are TRBV7-7 and TRBJ2-7; no clear D gene. Trimming removed 0 bases from V and 6 bases from J, with 12 bases in between. The length of the CDR3 is 14 residues. Germline loops: CDR1 SSHAT, CDR2 FNYEAQ (reference sequence). CDR3 sequence (DNA): TGTGCCAGCAGCTTAGCCCCGTATCTTAGCGAGCAGTACTTC. Its translation: CASSLAPYLSEQYF.

The chain is built from TRBV9 and TRBJ2-7, with TRBD1 matching 9 bases. This CDR3 contains 15 residues. From germline, CDR1 is SGDLS and CDR2 YYNGEE. V lost 0 bases to trimming and J lost 3 bases; unmatched junction nucleotides: 4. CDR3 residues: CASSVAGTGFYEQYF. The CDR3 region has the DNA TGTGCCAGCAGCGTAGCGGGGACAGGGTTCTACGAGCAGTACTTC.

The J gene is TRBJ2-1, the V gene TRBV5-6; D may match TRBD1 or TRBD2 (5 bases each). V gave up 6 bases and J gave up 3 bases, with 13 bases separating them. Germline CDR1 reads SGHDT; CDR2 reads YYEEEE. This CDR3 is built from 14 residues. Here the CDR3 DNA reads TGTGCCAGCATTCCGGGTGGGGGCTACAATGAGCAGTTCTTC. Its translation is CASIPGGGYNEQFF.

On this clone itself: The sample contains more than one DNA sequence encoding this CDR3. The chain combines TRBV18 with TRBJ2-1, with a weak D call TRBD1 (6 bases). The V end lost 3 bases, the J end lost 4 bases, and 7 bases lay between the germline ends. Looked up from germline, CDR1 is KGHSH and CDR2 is LQKENI. There are 13 residues in the CDR3. CDR3 coding DNA: TGTGCCAGCTCACCGGACAGATACAATGAGCAGTTCTTC. Protein: CASSPDRYNEQFF.

About this clone itself: This CDR3 is also generated by other DNA sequences in the sample. J is TRBJ2-5 and V is TRBV7-9; 10 bases agree with TRBD1. Germline lookup yields CDR1 SEHNR and CDR2 FQNEAQ (reference sequence). The CDR3 spans 14 residues. V lost 1 base to trimming and J lost 4 bases; unmatched junction nucleotides: 0. As DNA, the CDR3 is TGTGCCAGCAGCTTAGGGACAGGGGGAGAGACCCAGTACTTC. Protein sequence: CASSLGTGGETQYF.

The V gene is TRBV29-1, the J gene TRBJ1-2; D is uncertain. Germline-derived CDR1 and CDR2 are SQVTM and ANQGSEA. CDR3 length: 12 residues. V lost 7 bases, J lost 4 bases, and 13 bases lay in between. The CDR3, as DNA: TGCAGCGCCGGGGTCGGCGGCTATGGCTACACCTTC. Its translation is CSAGVGGYGYTF.

DNA for the CDR3: TGTGCCAGCAGCTTAATAGGCGCGGAGGGTACGCAGTATTTT. This codes for CASSLIGAEGTQYF. V and J are TRBV7-9 and TRBJ2-3; TRBD2 is a possible D gene (6 bases). The CDR3 runs to 14 residues. Germline assignment: CDR1 SEHNR and CDR2 FQNEAQ (reference sequence). V dropped 2 bases and J dropped 8 bases, with 14 bases sitting between them.

V and J are TRBV2 and TRBJ2-2; 13 bases map to TRBD2. Germline V gene lookup returns CDR1 SNHLY and CDR2 FYNNEI. The ends lost 6 bases at V and 6 bases at J; junction bases unmatched: 7. This CDR3 region has 16 residues. CDR3: CASSHGLAGVSGELFF. Here the CDR3 DNA reads TGTGCCAGCAGCCACGGACTAGCGGGAGTGTCCGGGGAGCTGTTTTTT.

This clone appeared a single time. This chain links TRBV28 with TRBJ2-5; 12 nucleotides agree with TRBD2. The ends lost 2 bases at V and 6 bases at J; junction bases unmatched: 7. In germline, CDR1 is MDHEN, CDR2 SYDVKM. CDR3 length: 16 amino acids. The CDR3 spells CASSLTLAGGPKTQYF. The DNA of the CDR3 is TGTGCCAGCAGTTTAACTCTAGCGGGAGGGCCAAAGACCCAGTACTTC.

This sequence joins TRBV27 and TRBJ1-2; D may be TRBD1 (6 bases). The V end lost 4 bases, the J end lost 5 bases, and 17 bases lay between the germline ends. This CDR3 contains 15 residues. The V gene's germline CDR1 is MNHEY and CDR2 SMNVEV (reference sequence). The CDR3 reads CASSSSWGGLYGYTF. The CDR3 region has the DNA TGTGCCAGCAGTTCTAGCTGGGGGGGGCTGTATGGCTACACCTTC.

This sequence joins TRBV9 and TRBJ2-1; possibly TRBD2 for D (7 bases). Per the germline V gene, CDR1 is SGDLS and CDR2 is YYNGEE. This CDR3 has 17 amino acids. Trimming shortened V by 2 bases and J by 4 bases, and 19 bases separated the two germline ends. The chain's CDR3 is CASSVDLGASGYNEQFF. The DNA of the CDR3 is TGTGCCAGCAGCGTCGATTTGGGGGCTAGCGGATACAATGAGCAGTTCTTC.

As regards this clone: Distinct nucleotide sequences in the sample also encode this CDR3. This rearrangement joins TRBV6-5 to TRBJ2-7; D is unresolved. The CDR3 spans 13 residues. Germline V gives CDR1 MNHEY, CDR2 SVGAGI. The V end was cut by 3 bases, the J end by 1 base, with 7 bases between. The CDR3 region has the DNA TGTGCCAGCAGTTATGGCCAGTCCTACGAGCAGTACTTC. Its translation: CASSYGQSYEQYF.

The chain carries TRBV19 and TRBJ2-1; the D is unclear. Germline CDR1 reads LNHDA; CDR2 reads SQIVND (reference sequence). The CDR3 loop spans 12 amino acids. V was clipped by 7 bases and J by 4 bases, with 8 bases between them. CDR3 residues: CASIGVYNEQFF. In DNA, the CDR3 is TGTGCCAGTATCGGAGTTTACAATGAGCAGTTCTTC.

The V and J genes are TRBV5-4 and TRBJ2-1, with 8 bases aligning to TRBD2. The CDR3 is made up of 18 amino acids. Germline assignment: CDR1 SGHNT and CDR2 YYREEE (reference sequence). With 2 bases clipped from V and 6 bases from J, the junction kept 16 bases outside the gene matches. CDR3 DNA: TGTGCCAGCAGCTTTGGGGGACGGGTCGGGAGGGACGGCAATGAGCAGTTCTTC. This translates into CASSFGGRVGRDGNEQFF.

The chain combines TRBV9 with TRBJ1-3; 10 bases are shared with TRBD1. Germline loops: CDR1 SGDLS, CDR2 YYNGEE. Trimming cost V 3 bases and J 5 bases; bases outside gene matches: 5. The CDR3 loop spans 15 amino acids. Here the CDR3 reads CASSEGDRGRNTIYF. The CDR3 DNA reads TGTGCCAGCAGCGAAGGGGACAGGGGAAGAAACACCATATATTTT.